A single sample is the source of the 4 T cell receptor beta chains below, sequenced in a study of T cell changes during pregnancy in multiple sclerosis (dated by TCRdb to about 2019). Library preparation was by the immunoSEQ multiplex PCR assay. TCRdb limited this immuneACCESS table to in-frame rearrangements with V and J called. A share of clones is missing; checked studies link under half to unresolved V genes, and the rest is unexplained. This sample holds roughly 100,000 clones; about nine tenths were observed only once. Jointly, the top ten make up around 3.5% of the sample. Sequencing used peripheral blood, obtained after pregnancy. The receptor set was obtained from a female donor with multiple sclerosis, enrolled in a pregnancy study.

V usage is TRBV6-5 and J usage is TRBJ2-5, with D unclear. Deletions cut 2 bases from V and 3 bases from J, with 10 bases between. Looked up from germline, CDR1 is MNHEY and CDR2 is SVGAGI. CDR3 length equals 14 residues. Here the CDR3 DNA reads TGTGCCAGCAGTTACGGCCACCTCAAAGAGACCCAGTACTTC. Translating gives CASSYGHLKETQYF.

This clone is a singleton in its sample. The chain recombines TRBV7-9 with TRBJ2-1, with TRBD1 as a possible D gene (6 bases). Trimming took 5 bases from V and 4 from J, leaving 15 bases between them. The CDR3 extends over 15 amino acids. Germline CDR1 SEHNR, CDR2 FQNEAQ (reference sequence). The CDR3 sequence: CASSLRTAYYNEQFF. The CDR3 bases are TGTGCCAGCAGCCTCAGGACAGCCTATTACAATGAGCAGTTCTTC.

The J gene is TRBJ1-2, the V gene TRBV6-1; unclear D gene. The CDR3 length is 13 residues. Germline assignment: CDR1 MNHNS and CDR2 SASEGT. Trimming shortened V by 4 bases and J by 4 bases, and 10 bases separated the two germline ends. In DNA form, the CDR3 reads TGTGCCAGCAGTGGTACAGCGGGCTATGGCTACACCTTC. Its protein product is CASSGTAGYGYTF.

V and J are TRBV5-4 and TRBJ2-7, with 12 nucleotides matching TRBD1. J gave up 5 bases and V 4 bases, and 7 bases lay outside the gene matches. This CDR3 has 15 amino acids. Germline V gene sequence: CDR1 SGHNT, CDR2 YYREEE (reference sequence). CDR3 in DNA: TGTGCCAGCAGCACCCCGGGACAGGGGGCACACGAGCAGTACTTC. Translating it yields CASSTPGQGAHEQYF.